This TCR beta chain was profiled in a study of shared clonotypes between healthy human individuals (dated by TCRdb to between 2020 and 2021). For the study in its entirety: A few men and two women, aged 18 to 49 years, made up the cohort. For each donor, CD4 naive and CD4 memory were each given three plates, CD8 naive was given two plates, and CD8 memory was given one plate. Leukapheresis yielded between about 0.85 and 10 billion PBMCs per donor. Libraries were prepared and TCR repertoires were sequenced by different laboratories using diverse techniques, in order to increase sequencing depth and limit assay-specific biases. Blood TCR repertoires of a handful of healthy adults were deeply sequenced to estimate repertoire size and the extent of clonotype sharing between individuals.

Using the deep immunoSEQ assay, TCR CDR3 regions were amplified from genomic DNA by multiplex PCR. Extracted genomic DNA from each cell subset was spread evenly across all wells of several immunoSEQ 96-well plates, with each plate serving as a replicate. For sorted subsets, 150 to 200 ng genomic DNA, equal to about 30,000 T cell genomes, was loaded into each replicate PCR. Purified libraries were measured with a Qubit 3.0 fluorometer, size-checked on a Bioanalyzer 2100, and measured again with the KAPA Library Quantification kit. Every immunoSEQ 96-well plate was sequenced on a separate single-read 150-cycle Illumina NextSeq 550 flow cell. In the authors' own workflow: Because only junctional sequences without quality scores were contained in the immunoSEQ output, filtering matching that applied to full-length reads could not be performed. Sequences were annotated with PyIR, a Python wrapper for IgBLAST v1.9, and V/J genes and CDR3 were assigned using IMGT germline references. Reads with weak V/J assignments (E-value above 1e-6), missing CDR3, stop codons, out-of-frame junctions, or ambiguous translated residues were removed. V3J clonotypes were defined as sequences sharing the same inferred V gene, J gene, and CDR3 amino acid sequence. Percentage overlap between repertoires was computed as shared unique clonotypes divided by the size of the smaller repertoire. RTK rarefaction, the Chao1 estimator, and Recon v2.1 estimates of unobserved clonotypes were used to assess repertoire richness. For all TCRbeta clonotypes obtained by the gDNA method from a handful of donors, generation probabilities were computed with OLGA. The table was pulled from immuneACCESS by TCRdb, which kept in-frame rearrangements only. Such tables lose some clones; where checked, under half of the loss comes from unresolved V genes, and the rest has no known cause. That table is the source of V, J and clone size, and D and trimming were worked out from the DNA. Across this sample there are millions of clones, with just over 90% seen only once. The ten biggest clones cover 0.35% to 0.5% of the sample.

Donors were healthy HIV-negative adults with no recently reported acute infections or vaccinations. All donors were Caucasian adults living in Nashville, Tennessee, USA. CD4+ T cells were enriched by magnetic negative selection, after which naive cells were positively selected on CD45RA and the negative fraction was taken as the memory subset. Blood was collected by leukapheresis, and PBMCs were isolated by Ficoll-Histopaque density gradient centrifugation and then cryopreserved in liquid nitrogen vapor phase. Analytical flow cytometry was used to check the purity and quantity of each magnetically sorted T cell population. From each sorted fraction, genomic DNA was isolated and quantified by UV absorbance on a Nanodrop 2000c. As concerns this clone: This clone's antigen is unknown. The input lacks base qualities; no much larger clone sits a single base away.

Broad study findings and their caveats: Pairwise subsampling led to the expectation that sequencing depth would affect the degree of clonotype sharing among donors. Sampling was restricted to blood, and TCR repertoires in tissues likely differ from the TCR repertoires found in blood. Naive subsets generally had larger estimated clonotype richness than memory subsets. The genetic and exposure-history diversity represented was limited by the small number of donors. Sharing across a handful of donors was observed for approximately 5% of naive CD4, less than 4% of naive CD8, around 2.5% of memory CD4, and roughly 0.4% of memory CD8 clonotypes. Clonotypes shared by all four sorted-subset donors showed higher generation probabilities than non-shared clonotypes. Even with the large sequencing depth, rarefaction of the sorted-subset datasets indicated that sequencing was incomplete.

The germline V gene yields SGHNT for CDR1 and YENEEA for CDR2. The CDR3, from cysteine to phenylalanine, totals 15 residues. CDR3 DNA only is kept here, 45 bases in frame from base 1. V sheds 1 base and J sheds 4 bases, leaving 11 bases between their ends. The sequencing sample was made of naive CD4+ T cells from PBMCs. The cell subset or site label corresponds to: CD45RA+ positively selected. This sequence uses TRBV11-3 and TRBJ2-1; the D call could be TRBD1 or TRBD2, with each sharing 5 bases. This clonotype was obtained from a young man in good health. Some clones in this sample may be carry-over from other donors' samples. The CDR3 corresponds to CASSLGDQSYNEQFF. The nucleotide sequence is TGTGCCAGCAGCTTAGGGGACCAATCATACAATGAGCAGTTCTTC.